This TCR beta chain was profiled in a study of T cells in Graves' hyperthyroidism and ophthalmopathy. About this clonotype: Its antigen is still unknown.

Subjects aged 18 to 65 presented with newly diagnosed hyperthyroidism of less than 2 months' duration. 9 to 10 ml fresh peripheral blood yielded the PBMCs. What was amplified from RNA transcripts were TCR beta CDR3 regions. A first-round RT-PCR of the TCR CDR3 used the HTBI primer set. In TCRdb, the multiplex PCR reads were re-called with MiXCR into one record per CDR3 protein. The data contain hundreds of thousands of distinct CDR3 sequences, 14% of them singletons. General study points: Most expanded thyroid clonotypes above 0.001 also appeared in blood.

Trimming pared 1 base from V and 7 bases from J, leaving 15 bases between. The germline V gene has CDR1 SGHRS and CDR2 YFSETQ. The CDR3 runs to 14 residues. The source of this sequence is a woman younger than 35 with Graves' hyperthyroidism. This chain joins TRBV5-1 and TRBJ2-7; D unresolved. Source material: blood. DNA of the CDR3: TGCGCCAGCAGCTTGATTGAGTCCGAATTGGAGCAGTACTTC. Translation gives CASSLIESELEQYF.